This T cell receptor beta chain was captured in a study of T cell changes during pregnancy in multiple sclerosis. Sequencing used immunoSEQ multiplex PCR; TCRdb keeps in-frame clones, though not all of them. The sample has 45,000 to 60,000 clones, about nine tenths seen once. CDR1 is SGDLS, CDR2 YYNGEE, per germline. The CDR3 length is 16 residues. J lost 5 bases, V lost 2 bases, and 11 bases had no gene match. This clonotype was sampled from a female donor in good health, enrolled as a control in a pregnancy study. The rearrangement joins TRBV9 to TRBJ1-1; 8 bases line up with TRBD1. Specimen: peripheral blood, collected after pregnancy. CDR3 in amino acids: CASSVPKQGESTEAFF. As DNA, the CDR3 is TGTGCCAGCAGCGTCCCAAAACAGGGGGAGAGTACTGAAGCTTTCTTT.